This is a list of T cell receptor beta chains from one sample in a study of blood T cell repertoires in COVID-19. Sequencing was performed with immunoSEQ multiplex PCR; in TCRdb, only in-frame clones are kept and a portion is missing. The profile shows around 100,000 clones, roughly four fifths of them singletons. The sequenced material came from peripheral blood. The origin of the receptors is a man in his 70s with acute or convalescent COVID-19. Each CDR3 is given without its conserved first and last residue. Each record gives: V gene, CDR3 protein.

v_call: TRBV6-5
cdr3_aa: ASSTLGPNEKLF

v_call: TRBV3-1/TRBV3-2
cdr3_aa: ASSTRTSGTDTQY

v_call: TRBV24-1
cdr3_aa: ATSAGWTANEETQY

v_call: TRBV18
cdr3_aa: ASSPTGGQGDEKLF

v_call: TRBV6-4
cdr3_aa: ASKRIQGHWRSYEQY

v_call: TRBV6-6
cdr3_aa: ASSSKMSSGNTIY

v_call: TRBV5-6
cdr3_aa: ASSLRQGMREKLF

v_call: TRBV10-1
cdr3_aa: ASSTGQGNTEAF

v_call: TRBV20-1
cdr3_aa: SAQARETQY

v_call: TRBV9
cdr3_aa: ASSLDRDYGYT

v_call: TRBV6-5
cdr3_aa: ASWAGATNEKLF

v_call: TRBV7-3
cdr3_aa: ASSFGLVTDTQY

v_call: TRBV6-2/TRBV6-3
cdr3_aa: ASTPAGGGQPQH

v_call: TRBV5-1
cdr3_aa: ASSLGEVGDTQY

v_call: TRBV29-1
cdr3_aa: SGGQGPNTGELF

v_call: TRBV28
cdr3_aa: ASSRDRANTGNTIY

v_call: TRBV30
cdr3_aa: AWSVQGMETQY

v_call: TRBV29-1
cdr3_aa: SVTRDSYEQY

v_call: TRBV5-1
cdr3_aa: ASSLAGSSYNEQF

v_call: TRBV18
cdr3_aa: ASSPPGRPLNTEAF

v_call: TRBV12-5
cdr3_aa: ASGLKGGAYEQY

v_call: TRBV7-9
cdr3_aa: ASSFRDSGNEKLF

v_call: TRBV5-6
cdr3_aa: ASARGGGSTEAF

v_call: TRBV9
cdr3_aa: ASSVGGPANTGELF

v_call: TRBV5-8
cdr3_aa: ASSSPPGLAYYNEQF

v_call: TRBV29-1
cdr3_aa: SARTGGVEQF

v_call: TRBV5-8
cdr3_aa: ASSFSGGPPYNEQF

v_call: TRBV13
cdr3_aa: ASSPRGVGGDEKLF

v_call: TRBV15
cdr3_aa: ATSRGTGPDEQY

v_call: TRBV7-8
cdr3_aa: ASRLGVLATDTQY

v_call: TRBV7-8
cdr3_aa: ASSLMGQGGEAF

v_call: TRBV18
cdr3_aa: ASSPQEVQSYGYT

v_call: TRBV11-2
cdr3_aa: ASTLTAAYGYT

v_call: TRBV9
cdr3_aa: ASSVNEVARQY

v_call: TRBV19
cdr3_aa: ASSIHSGLNYGYT

v_call: TRBV28
cdr3_aa: ASSQNTGGRTYEQY

v_call: TRBV11-2
cdr3_aa: ASSLVRGQPSGNTIY

v_call: TRBV24-1
cdr3_aa: ATHPGGRGNEQF

v_call: TRBV3-1/TRBV3-2
cdr3_aa: ASSQGTGITEAF

v_call: TRBV29-1
cdr3_aa: SVAPSVLLGEQF

v_call: TRBV5-1
cdr3_aa: ASSRGAGEETQY

v_call: TRBV29-1
cdr3_aa: SVEIWLAGGPRVKEQY

v_call: TRBV12-3/TRBV12-4
cdr3_aa: ASGLTAVGQY

v_call: TRBV2
cdr3_aa: ASRAEGYEQY

v_call: TRBV5-1
cdr3_aa: ASSLLTGNYGYT

v_call: TRBV10-2
cdr3_aa: ASSELRNQPQH